The 29 T cell receptor beta chains below were found in one sample sequenced in a study of T cells in Graves' hyperthyroidism and ophthalmopathy (dated by TCRdb to about 2019). Libraries were made using multiplex PCR. TCRdb shows the sequencer as Illumina HiSeq 2000. The TCR beta CDR3 regions were amplified from RNA transcripts. The first round of RT-PCR for the TCR CDR3 was performed with the HTBI primer set and the Qiagen OneStep RT-PCR kit. TCRdb handled the public reads itself, with Q25 trimming in fastp and clone calling in MiXCR, and kept productive beta chains. Duplicate CDR3 protein sequences are folded into a single record with the most common DNA and genes. The sample records some 250,000 distinct CDR3 sequences, 13% to 15% of which are singletons. Of the sample, around 30% falls within the top ten clones. The sequencing sample was made of blood. The receptor set was obtained from a woman aged 45-65 years with Graves' hyperthyroidism that later progressed to Graves' ophthalmopathy.

This clonotype has a count of ten or more. V gene TRBV7-9 combines with J gene TRBJ2-3; no firm D call. The CDR3 loop spans 15 amino acids. From germline, CDR1 is SEHNR and CDR2 FQNEAQ (reference sequence). The ends were cut back, 5 bases at V and 0 bases at J, with 12 bases in the middle. The CDR3 nucleotides read TGTGCCAGCAGCCTCTCAGGTGGGAGCACAGATACGCAGTATTTT. This translates into CASSLSGGSTDTQYF.

This clonotype was found a few times. The V call is TRBV9, the J call TRBJ2-1, with a weak D call TRBD1 (6 bases). The CDR3 sequence is 15 residues long. V dropped 4 bases and J dropped 7 bases, with 18 bases sitting between them. Looked up from germline, CDR1 is SGDLS and CDR2 is YYNGEE. CDR3 residues: CASSSGQISGNEQFF. As DNA, the CDR3 is TGTGCCAGCAGCTCCGGACAGATATCGGGGAATGAGCAGTTCTTC.

The V call is TRBV6-1, the J call TRBJ1-1; unclear D gene. CDR3 length: 12 residues. V lost 7 bases and J 4 bases, leaving 10 bases between the germline ends. Germline-derived CDR1 and CDR2 are MNHNS and SASEGT. The CDR3, as DNA: TGTGCCAGCAAGGGTGTAGGCACTGAAGCTTTCTTT. It encodes CASKGVGTEAFF.

This clonotype has a count of ten or more. V and J are TRBV5-1 and TRBJ2-3; 16 bases map to TRBD2. The ends lost 4 bases at V and 5 bases at J; junction bases unmatched: 4. This CDR3 is built from 16 residues. In germline, CDR1 is SGHRS, CDR2 YFSETQ. CDR3 sequence (DNA): TGCGCCAGCAGCCGAGGGACTAGCGGGAGGGAAGATACGCAGTATTTT. Translated, it gives CASSRGTSGREDTQYF.

The table lists this clonotype with many counts. The chain has TRBV27 and TRBJ1-6; D possibly corresponds to TRBD1 (5 bases). The CDR3 runs 16 residues. The V end lost 7 bases, the J end lost 3 bases, and 16 bases lay between the germline ends. CDR1 and CDR2 (germline): MNHEY, SMNVEV (reference sequence). The CDR3 sequence is CASNRLGADYNSPLHF. The CDR3 DNA is TGTGCCAGCAACCGTCTTGGGGCTGACTATAATTCACCCCTCCACTTT.

This clonotype was counted a few times. The chain recombines TRBV30 with TRBJ1-2; D may be TRBD1 (6 bases). The CDR3 loop spans 13 amino acids. Germline V lookup: CDR1 GTSNPN, CDR2 SVGIG (reference sequence). V shed 2 bases and J shed 8 bases, with 15 bases lying between them. This chain's CDR3 is CAWSPQGIRGYTF. The CDR3 DNA follows: TGTGCCTGGAGTCCCCAGGGGATACGGGGCTACACCTTC.

In this sample, this clonotype turned up a few times. This chain uses TRBV27 with TRBJ2-5; D remains ambiguous. The CDR3 contains 13 residues. Trimming removed 6 bases at V and 2 bases at J, with 10 bases between. Per germline, CDR1 MNHEY and CDR2 SMNVEV (reference sequence). This CDR3 is CASSQRVQETQYF. CDR3 DNA: TGTGCCAGCAGCCAACGGGTGCAAGAGACCCAGTACTTC.

This clonotype has a count of ten or more. The chain couples TRBV11-3 to TRBJ2-1; 10 positions match TRBD2. The V gene end was trimmed by 5 bases and the J gene end by 10 bases; junction bases not matched to a gene: 2. CDR1 and CDR2 from the germline V gene are SGHNT and YENEEA. This CDR3 has 12 residues. The CDR3 spells CASSPSGREQFF. CDR3 coding DNA: TGTGCCAGCAGCCCTAGCGGGAGAGAGCAGTTCTTC.

This clonotype has a count of ten or more. The gene calls are TRBV20-1 and TRBJ2-1, with TRBD2 matching 7 bases. Germline V CDR1 and CDR2: DFQATT, SNEGSKA (reference sequence). The V segment lost 3 bases and the J segment 7 bases; nucleotides outside the gene matches: 12. The CDR3 has 15 residues. The DNA for the CDR3 is TGCAGTGCTAGTTCGTTGAGAGCGGGACCGAATGAGCAGTTCTTC. It codes for CSASSLRAGPNEQFF.

This clonotype has just a few counts. V and J are TRBV18 and TRBJ1-2; 12 bases are shared with TRBD1. CDR3 length equals 15 residues. The germline V gene has CDR1 KGHSH and CDR2 LQKENI. J lost 4 bases, V lost 7 bases, and 7 bases had no gene match. CDR3: CASLAGTGGAYGYTF. CDR3 nucleotides: TGTGCCAGCTTGGCCGGGACAGGGGGCGCCTATGGCTACACCTTC.

This clonotype was seen repeatedly, ten times or more. The rearrangement uses TRBV19 and TRBJ2-7; TRBD1 aligns across 10 bases. This CDR3 contains 15 residues. Germline lookup yields CDR1 LNHDA and CDR2 SQIVND (reference sequence). The V segment lost 4 bases and the J segment 3 bases; nucleotides outside the gene matches: 6. The CDR3 loop is CASSRGTGAFYEQYF. CDR3 in DNA: TGTGCCAGTAGTAGGGGGACAGGGGCCTTCTACGAGCAGTACTTC. Filled out from reference TRBV19 and TRBJ2-7, the complete variable domain reads DGGITQSPKYLFRKEGQNVTLSCEQNLNHDAMYWYRQDPGQGLRLIYYSQIVNDFQKGDIAEGYSVSREKKESFPLTVTSAQKNPTAFYLCASSRGTGAFYEQYFGPGTRLTVT.

This clonotype was counted many times. The chain couples TRBV29-1 to TRBJ1-2, with a possible D match to TRBD1 (6 bases). The germline V gene has CDR1 SQVTM and CDR2 ANQGSEA. The CDR3 totals 13 residues. V shed 4 bases and J shed 4 bases, with 13 bases lying between them. DNA for the CDR3: TGCAGCGTTGGGGGTGGACAGCCCTATGGCTACACCTTC. This gives the protein CSVGGGQPYGYTF. Full variable domain (rest looked up from reference TRBV29-1 and TRBJ1-2): SAVISQKPSRDICQRGTSLTIQCQVDSQVTMMFWYRQQPGQSLTLIATANQGSEATYESGFVIDKFPISRPNLTFSTLTVSNMSPEDSSIYLCSVGGGQPYGYTFGSGTRLTVV.

The chain carries TRBV5-1 and TRBJ2-5; tentatively, D is TRBD1 (6 bases). Per germline, CDR1 SGHRS and CDR2 YFSETQ. The CDR3 contains 15 residues. Trimming took 1 base from V and 4 from J, leaving 14 bases between them. DNA of the CDR3: TGCGCCAGCAGCTTGAGGCCAGGGGCTGGAGAGACCCAGTACTTC. Residues: CASSLRPGAGETQYF.

In its sample, this clonotype was seen many times. The V gene is TRBV29-1, the J gene TRBJ1-1; a weak D match, TRBD1 (5 bases). The CDR3 runs 11 residues. Deletions cut 7 bases from V and 8 bases from J, with 14 bases between. Looked up from germline, CDR1 is SQVTM and CDR2 is ANQGSEA. CDR3 region: CSAEGRTEAFF. CDR3 nucleotides: TGCAGCGCCGAAGGGCGGACAGAAGCTTTCTTT.

This clonotype appeared many times. The junction departs from germline at one end; a sequencing error may be responsible. The gene calls are TRBV11-2 and TRBJ2-2, with D perhaps TRBD1 (6 bases). Germline lookup yields CDR1 SGHAT and CDR2 FQNNGV. The CDR3 has 14 residues. In DNA form, the CDR3 reads TGTGCCAGCAGTTTAGGACAGTTCCTCGGGGAGCTGTTTTTT. This encodes CASSLGQFLGELFF.

This clonotype was detected ten times or more. The chain combines TRBV6-1 with TRBJ1-1; TRBD1 matches at 7 bases. Germline-derived CDR1 and CDR2 are MNHNS and SASEGT. The length of the CDR3 is 13 residues. The ends lost 4 bases at V and 7 bases at J; junction bases unmatched: 6. The CDR3 DNA reads as TGTGCCAGCAGTGCGGGTGGACAGGTTGAAGCTTTCTTT. This sequence encodes CASSAGGQVEAFF.

This clonotype has just a few counts. The chain uses TRBV6-5 and TRBJ2-7; D gene unclear. V dropped 2 bases and J dropped 2 bases, with 10 bases sitting between them. This CDR3 contains 14 residues. The germline V gene encodes CDR1 MNHEY and CDR2 SVGAGI. The CDR3 is CASSYDMATYEQYF. CDR3 DNA sequence: TGTGCCAGCAGTTACGACATGGCTACCTACGAGCAGTACTTC.

This clonotype was observed at least ten times. The CDR3 protein is CASSSPRQGHYEQYF. The CDR3 DNA reads as TGTGCCAGCAGTTCACCACGGCAGGGACACTACGAGCAGTACTTC. The chain links TRBV6-2 or TRBV6-3 to TRBJ2-7; tentatively, D is TRBD1 (6 bases). CDR1 and CDR2 (germline): MNHEY, SVGEGT. This CDR3 is built from 15 residues. Trimming removed 4 bases from V and 3 bases from J, with 16 bases in between.

The V gene is TRBV5-1, the J gene TRBJ2-7; D tentatively fits TRBD1 or TRBD2 (5 bases each). This CDR3 has 15 amino acids. Trimming took off 0 bases at V and 0 bases at J, with 10 bases between the two ends. Germline values: CDR1 SGHRS, CDR2 YFSETQ. The DNA of the CDR3 is TGCGCCAGCAGCTTGGAGAGGGGTGACTCCTACGAGCAGTACTTC. Its protein product is CASSLERGDSYEQYF.

This clonotype came up a few times. The V call is TRBV5-4, the J call TRBJ2-7; D might be TRBD1 (8 bases). The germline V gene has CDR1 SGHNT and CDR2 YYREEE (reference sequence). V lost 0 bases, J lost 5 bases, and 18 bases lay in between. The CDR3 spans 16 residues. The CDR3 reads CASSLAGGTGPDEQYF. The CDR3 DNA sequence: TGTGCCAGCAGCTTGGCCGGGGGGACAGGTCCTGACGAGCAGTACTTC.

Of note for this clonotype: Just one base apart from a much larger clone, this may be a read error. This chain connects TRBV6-1 to TRBJ2-5; D may match TRBD1 or TRBD2 (5 bases each). The V gene lost 7 bases and the J gene lost 1 base, with 13 bases spanning the gap. In germline, CDR1 is MNHNS, CDR2 SASEGT. CDR3 length equals 14 residues. The CDR3 loop is CASILEGSQETQYF. DNA of the CDR3: TGTGCCAGCATCCTAGAGGGGTCCCAAGAGACCCAGTACTTC.

This clonotype has ten or more counts. This may come from a read error, since a much larger clone is one base off. The gene calls are TRBV6-1 and TRBJ1-1, with D unclear. Trimming removed 6 bases at V and 1 base at J, with 3 bases between. The germline V gene encodes CDR1 MNHNS and CDR2 SASEGT. The CDR3 consists of 11 residues. The CDR3 sequence: CASSENTEAFF. The CDR3 DNA sequence: TGTGCCAGCAGCGAGAACACTGAAGCTTTCTTT.

This clonotype has only a few counts. The chain recombines TRBV4-1 with TRBJ2-1, with 7 bases aligning to TRBD1. This CDR3 contains 12 residues. Germline V CDR1 and CDR2: MGHRA, YSYEKL. Unmatched junction bases numbered 8, after V lost 4 bases and J lost 14 bases. The CDR3 DNA follows: TGCGCCAGCAGCCGAATACAGGGGAACGAGTTCTTC. Translating gives CASSRIQGNEFF.

There are a few counts of this clonotype. This chain uses TRBV4-1 with TRBJ2-7, with D possibly matching TRBD2 (6 bases). The CDR3 covers 15 residues. Trimming took off 7 bases at V and 3 bases at J, with 19 bases between the two ends. Germline CDR1 reads MGHRA; CDR2 reads YSYEKL. The CDR3 coding sequence is TGCGCCAGCACCTACCGTTCCGGGAGTTACTACGAGCAGTACTTC. This sequence encodes CASTYRSGSYYEQYF.

This clonotype was seen repeatedly, ten times or more. The chain links TRBV10-3 to TRBJ1-1, with D perhaps TRBD1 (6 bases). The CDR3 is made up of 15 amino acids. The V end lost 9 bases, the J end lost 5 bases, and 22 bases lay between the germline ends. Germline V gene sequence: CDR1 ENHRY, CDR2 SYGVKD. The CDR3 bases are TGTGCCATTGGGGGGGGACATACAAGGAGGACTGAAGCTTTCTTT. It codes for CAIGGGHTRRTEAFF.

This clonotype was seen more than once but under ten times. The chain recombines TRBV9 with TRBJ1-6; D is undetermined. Germline lookup yields CDR1 SGDLS and CDR2 YYNGEE. The germline V and J ends were trimmed by 3 bases and 8 bases, with 18 bases remaining between them. CDR3 length: 16 residues. The chain's CDR3 is CASSAGLGTPDSPLHF. The CDR3, as DNA: TGTGCCAGCAGCGCTGGGCTTGGCACTCCGGATTCACCCCTCCACTTT.

This clonotype was recorded at least ten times. The CDR3 bases are TGTGCCAGCAGTTTGGAGGTCAGGGAGCAGTACTTC. It encodes CASSLEVREQYF. The chain couples TRBV28 to TRBJ2-7, with D perhaps matching TRBD2 (5 bases). The CDR3 consists of 12 residues. Per the germline V gene, CDR1 is MDHEN and CDR2 is SYDVKM. V was cut by 3 bases and J by 7 bases, with 10 bases left in between.

This clonotype was found many times. The chain joins TRBV3-1 to TRBJ1-6; maybe TRBD1 (5 bases). V lost 2 bases and J 0 bases, leaving 5 bases between the germline ends. CDR3 length: 15 amino acids. CDR1 LGHDT and CDR2 YNNKEL come from the germline V gene (reference sequence). CDR3 nucleotide sequence: TGTGCCAGCAGCCAAAGGGGCTCCTATAATTCACCCCTCCACTTT. It translates to CASSQRGSYNSPLHF.

This clonotype was observed at least ten times. V is TRBV18 and J is TRBJ1-2, with D perhaps matching TRBD1 (6 bases). This CDR3 is built from 13 residues. Trimming pared 4 bases from V and 6 bases from J, leaving 12 bases between. Per germline, CDR1 KGHSH and CDR2 LQKENI. In DNA form, the CDR3 reads TGTGCCAGCTCACTCACAGGGTGGGATGGCTACACCTTC. Amino acids: CASSLTGWDGYTF.